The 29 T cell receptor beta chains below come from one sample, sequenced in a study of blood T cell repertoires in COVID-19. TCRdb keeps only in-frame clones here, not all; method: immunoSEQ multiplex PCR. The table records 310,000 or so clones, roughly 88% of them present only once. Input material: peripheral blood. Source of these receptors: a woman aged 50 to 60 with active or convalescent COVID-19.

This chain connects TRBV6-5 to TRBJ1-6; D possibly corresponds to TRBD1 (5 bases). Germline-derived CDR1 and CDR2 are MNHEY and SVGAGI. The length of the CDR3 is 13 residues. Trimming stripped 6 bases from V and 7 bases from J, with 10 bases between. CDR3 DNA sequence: TGTGCCAGCAGCAACCAGGGCAATTCACCCCTCCACTTT. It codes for CASSNQGNSPLHF.

The CDR3: CASSIRLGQDTQYF. The CDR3 DNA is TGTGCCAGTAGTATAAGGCTGGGGCAGGATACGCAGTATTTT. The V gene is TRBV19, the J gene TRBJ2-3; TRBD1 is a possible D gene (5 bases). The germline V gene has CDR1 LNHDA and CDR2 SQIVND (reference sequence). V was cut by 2 bases and J by 6 bases, with 12 bases left in between. The CDR3 covers 14 residues.

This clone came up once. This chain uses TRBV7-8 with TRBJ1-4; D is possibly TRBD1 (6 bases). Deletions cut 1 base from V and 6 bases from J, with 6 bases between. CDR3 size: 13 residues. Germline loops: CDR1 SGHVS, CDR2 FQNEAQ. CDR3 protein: CASSLDRDEKLFF. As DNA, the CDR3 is TGTGCCAGCAGCTTAGACAGGGATGAAAAACTGTTTTTT.

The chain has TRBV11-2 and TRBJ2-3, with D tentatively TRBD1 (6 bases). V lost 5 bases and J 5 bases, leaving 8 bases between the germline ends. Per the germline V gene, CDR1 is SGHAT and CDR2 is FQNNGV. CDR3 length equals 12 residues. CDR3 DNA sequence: TGTGCCAGCAGCCCAGGGGTAGATACGCAGTATTTT. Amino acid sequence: CASSPGVDTQYF.

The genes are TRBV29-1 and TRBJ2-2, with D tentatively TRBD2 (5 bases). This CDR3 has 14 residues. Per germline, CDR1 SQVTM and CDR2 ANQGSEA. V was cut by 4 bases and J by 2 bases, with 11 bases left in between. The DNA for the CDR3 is TGCAGCGTTGTAAGGGAGCTCAACACCGGGGAGCTGTTTTTT. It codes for CSVVRELNTGELFF.

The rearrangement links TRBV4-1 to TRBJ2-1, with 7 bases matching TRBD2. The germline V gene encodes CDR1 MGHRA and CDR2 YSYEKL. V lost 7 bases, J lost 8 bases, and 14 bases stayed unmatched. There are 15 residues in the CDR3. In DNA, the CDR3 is TGCGCCAGCAACCCCCTGGCGGGAGTTCCCCATGAGCAGTTCTTC. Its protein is CASNPLAGVPHEQFF.

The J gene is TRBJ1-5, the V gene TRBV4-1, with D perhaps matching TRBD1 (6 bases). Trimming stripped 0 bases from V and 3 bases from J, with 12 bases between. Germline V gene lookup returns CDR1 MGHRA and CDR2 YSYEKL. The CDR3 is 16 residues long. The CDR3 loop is CASSQDTQGVNQPQHF. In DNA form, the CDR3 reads TGCGCCAGCAGCCAAGATACACAGGGCGTCAATCAGCCCCAGCATTTT.

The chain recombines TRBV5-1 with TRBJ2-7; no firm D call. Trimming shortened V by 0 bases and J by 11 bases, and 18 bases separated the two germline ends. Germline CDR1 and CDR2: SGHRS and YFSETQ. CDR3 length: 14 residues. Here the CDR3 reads CASSLETSIKTEYF. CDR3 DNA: TGCGCCAGCAGCTTGGAGACATCTATTAAGACGGAGTACTTC.

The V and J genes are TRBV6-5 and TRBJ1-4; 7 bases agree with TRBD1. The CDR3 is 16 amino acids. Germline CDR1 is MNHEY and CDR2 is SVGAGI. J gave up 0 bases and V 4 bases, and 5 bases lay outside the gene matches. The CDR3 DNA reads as TGTGCCAGCAGTTTTACAGGGGTTTCAACTAATGAAAAACTGTTTTTT. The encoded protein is CASSFTGVSTNEKLFF.

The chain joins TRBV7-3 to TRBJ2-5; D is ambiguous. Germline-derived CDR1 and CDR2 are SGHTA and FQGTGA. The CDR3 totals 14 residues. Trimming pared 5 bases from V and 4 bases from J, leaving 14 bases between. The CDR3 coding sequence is TGTGCCAGCAGCGCAGGTGGAATCCTAGAGACCCAGTACTTC. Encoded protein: CASSAGGILETQYF.

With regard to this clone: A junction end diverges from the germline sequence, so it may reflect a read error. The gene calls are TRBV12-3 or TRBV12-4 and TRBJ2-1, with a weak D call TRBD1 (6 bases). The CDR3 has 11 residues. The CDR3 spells CASSLGDNRFF. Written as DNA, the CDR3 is TGTGCCAGCAGCTTAGGGGACAACCGCTTCTTC.

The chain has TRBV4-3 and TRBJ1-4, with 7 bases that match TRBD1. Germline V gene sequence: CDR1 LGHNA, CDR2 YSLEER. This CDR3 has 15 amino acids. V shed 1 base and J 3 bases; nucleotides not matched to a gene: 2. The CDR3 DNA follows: TGCGCCAGCAGCCAAGGGCAGGGGGCTAATGAAAAACTGTTTTTT. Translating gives CASSQGQGANEKLFF.

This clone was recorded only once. The CDR3 coding sequence is TGCGCCAGCAGCTATTCCGAGGGCCCCTATAATGAAAAACTGTTTTTT. It translates to CASSYSEGPYNEKLFF. The chain uses TRBV5-1 and TRBJ1-4; unclear D gene. CDR1 is SGHRS, CDR2 YFSETQ, per germline. The length of the CDR3 is 16 residues. The V and J ends lost 3 bases and 4 bases respectively, with 16 bases between them. Looking up the rest from reference TRBV5-1 and TRBJ1-4 gives the full variable domain: KAGVTQTPRYLIKTRGQQVTLSCSPISGHRSVSWYQQTPGQGLQFLFEYFSETQRNKGNFPGRFSGRQFSNSRSEMNVSTLELGDSALYLCASSYSEGPYNEKLFFGSGTQLSVL.

The CDR3 reads CASSPDGITDTQYF. The CDR3 bases are TGTGCCAGCAGTCCAGACGGGATCACAGATACGCAGTATTTT. This chain joins TRBV6-2 or TRBV6-3 and TRBJ2-3; D is possibly TRBD2 (5 bases). The CDR3 is 14 residues long. Trimming shortened V by 5 bases and J by 2 bases, and 11 bases separated the two germline ends. Germline CDR1 reads MNHEY; CDR2 reads SVGEGT.

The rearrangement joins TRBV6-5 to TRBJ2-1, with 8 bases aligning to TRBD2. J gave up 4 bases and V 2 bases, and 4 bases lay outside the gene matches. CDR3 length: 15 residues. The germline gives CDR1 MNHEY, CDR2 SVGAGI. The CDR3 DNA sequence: TGTGCCAGCAGTTACCGGGGGGGGGCGTACAATGAGCAGTTCTTC. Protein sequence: CASSYRGGAYNEQFF.

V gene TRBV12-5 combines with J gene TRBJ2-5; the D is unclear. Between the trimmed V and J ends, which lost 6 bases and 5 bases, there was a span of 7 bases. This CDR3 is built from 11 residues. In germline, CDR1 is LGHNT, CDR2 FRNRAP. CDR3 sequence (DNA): TGTGCTAGTGGGGTGGAGGAGACCCAGTACTTC. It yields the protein CASGVEETQYF.

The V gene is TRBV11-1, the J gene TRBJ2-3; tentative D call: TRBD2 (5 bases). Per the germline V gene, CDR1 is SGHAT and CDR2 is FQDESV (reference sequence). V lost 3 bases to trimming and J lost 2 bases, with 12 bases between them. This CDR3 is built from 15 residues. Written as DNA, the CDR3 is TGTGCCAGCAGCTTCGAGGGCTCCTACACAGATACGCAGTATTTT. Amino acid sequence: CASSFEGSYTDTQYF.

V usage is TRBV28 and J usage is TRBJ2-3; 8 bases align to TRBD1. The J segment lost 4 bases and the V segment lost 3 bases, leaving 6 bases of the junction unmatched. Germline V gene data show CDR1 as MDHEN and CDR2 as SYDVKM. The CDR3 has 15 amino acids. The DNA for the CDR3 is TGTGCCAGCAGTTTTCGCCAGGGGGCCTCAGATACGCAGTATTTT. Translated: CASSFRQGASDTQYF.

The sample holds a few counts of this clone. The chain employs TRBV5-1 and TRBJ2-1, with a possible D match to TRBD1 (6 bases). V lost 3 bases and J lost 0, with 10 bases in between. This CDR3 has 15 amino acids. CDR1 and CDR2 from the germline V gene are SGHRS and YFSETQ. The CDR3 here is CASSSDSRSYNEQFF. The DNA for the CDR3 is TGCGCCAGCAGCTCGGACAGCCGCTCCTACAATGAGCAGTTCTTC.

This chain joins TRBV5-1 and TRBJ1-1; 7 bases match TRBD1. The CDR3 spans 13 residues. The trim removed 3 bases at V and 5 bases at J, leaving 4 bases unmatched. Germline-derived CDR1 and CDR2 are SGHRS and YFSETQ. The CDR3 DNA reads TGCGCCAGCAGCTCCAACAGGGGAACTGAAGCTTTCTTT. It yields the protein CASSSNRGTEAFF.

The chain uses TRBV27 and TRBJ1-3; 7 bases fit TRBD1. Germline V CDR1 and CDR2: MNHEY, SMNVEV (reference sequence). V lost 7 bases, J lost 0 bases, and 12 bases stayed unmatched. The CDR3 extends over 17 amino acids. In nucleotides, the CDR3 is TGTGCCAGCAAGCCGACAGGGACCCTAAGCTCTGGAAACACCATATATTTT. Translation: CASKPTGTLSSGNTIYF.

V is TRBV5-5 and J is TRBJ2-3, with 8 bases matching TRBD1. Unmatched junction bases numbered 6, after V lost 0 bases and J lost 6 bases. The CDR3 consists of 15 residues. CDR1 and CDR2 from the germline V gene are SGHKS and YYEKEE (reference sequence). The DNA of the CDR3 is TGTGCCAGCAGCTTGGAAACAGGGGGAACGGATACGCAGTATTTT. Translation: CASSLETGGTDTQYF. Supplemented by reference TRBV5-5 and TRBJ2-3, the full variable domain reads DAGVTQSPTHLIKTRGQQVTLRCSPISGHKSVSWYQQVLGQGPQFIFQYYEKEERGRGNFPDRFSARQFPNYSSELNVNALLLGDSALYLCASSLETGGTDTQYFGPGTRLTVL.

CDR3 protein: CASSSGTSGGHEQFF. The DNA for the CDR3 is TGTGCCAGCAGCTCTGGGACTAGCGGGGGGCATGAGCAGTTCTTC. The chain is built from TRBV5-4 and TRBJ2-1; 15 nucleotides align to TRBD2. In germline, CDR1 is SGHNT, CDR2 YYREEE (reference sequence). Trimming removed 3 bases from V and 8 bases from J; junction bases left unmatched: 3. The CDR3 has 15 amino acids. Full variable domain (rest looked up from reference TRBV5-4 and TRBJ2-1): ETGVTQSPTHLIKTRGQQVTLRCSSQSGHNTVSWYQQALGQGPQFIFQYYREEENGRGNFPPRFSGLQFPNYSSELNVNALELDDSALYLCASSSGTSGGHEQFFGPGTRLTVL.

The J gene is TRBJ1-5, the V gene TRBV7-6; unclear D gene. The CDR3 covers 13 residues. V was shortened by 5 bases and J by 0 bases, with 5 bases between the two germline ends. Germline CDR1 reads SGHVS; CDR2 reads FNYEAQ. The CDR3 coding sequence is TGTGCCAGCAGCCCAGATAGCAATCAGCCCCAGCATTTT. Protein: CASSPDSNQPQHF.

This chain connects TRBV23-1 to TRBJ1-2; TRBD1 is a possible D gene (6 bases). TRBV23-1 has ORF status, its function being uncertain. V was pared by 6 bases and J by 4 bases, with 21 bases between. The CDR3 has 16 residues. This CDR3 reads CASSPPLDRPCYGYTF. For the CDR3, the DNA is TGCGCCAGCAGCCCCCCCCTCGACAGGCCTTGCTATGGCTACACCTTC.

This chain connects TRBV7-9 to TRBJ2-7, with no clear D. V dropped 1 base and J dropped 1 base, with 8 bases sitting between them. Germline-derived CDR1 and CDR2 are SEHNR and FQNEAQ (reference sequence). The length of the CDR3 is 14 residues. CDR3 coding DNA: TGTGCCAGCAGCTTAGAAAGCTATTCCTACGAGCAGTACTTC. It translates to CASSLESYSYEQYF.

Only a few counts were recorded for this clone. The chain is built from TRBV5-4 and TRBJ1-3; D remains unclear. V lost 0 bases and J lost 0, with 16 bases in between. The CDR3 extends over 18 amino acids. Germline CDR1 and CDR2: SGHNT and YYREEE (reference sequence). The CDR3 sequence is CASSLAAGRHLSGNTIYF. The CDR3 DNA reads TGTGCCAGCAGCTTGGCCGCGGGCAGGCATCTCTCTGGAAACACCATATATTTT.

This CDR3 reads CASRPDRPRSYGYTF. As DNA, the CDR3 is TGTGCCAGTAGGCCTGACAGGCCCCGGTCCTATGGCTACACCTTC. The V gene is TRBV19, the J gene TRBJ1-2, with D possibly TRBD1 on 6 matching bases. Germline loops: CDR1 LNHDA, CDR2 SQIVND (reference sequence). V gave up 6 bases and J gave up 4 bases, with 18 bases separating them. This CDR3 comprises 15 residues.

The CDR3 nucleotides read TGTGCCAGCATACCCGGGACAGGGGTAACAGATACGCAGTATTTT. Amino acids: CASIPGTGVTDTQYF. J is TRBJ2-3 and V is TRBV7-9; TRBD1 aligns across 10 bases. Germline CDR1 reads SEHNR; CDR2 reads FQNEAQ (reference sequence). J gave up 3 bases and V 7 bases, and 7 bases lay outside the gene matches. The length of the CDR3 is 15 residues.